The 27 T cell receptor beta chains reported below all come from one sample, sequenced in a study of cytomegalovirus exposure and HLA in healthy donors. PCR amplification relied on 60 Vbeta primers (plus 13 Jbeta primers). Sequencing used immunoSEQ multiplex PCR; TCRdb keeps in-frame clones, though not all of them. This repertoire shows some 150,000 clones, nearly 80% found once; its top ten account for 1.7%. The sample consisted of PBMCs. The receptors originated from a woman aged 25 to 39 in good health and CMV-seronegative.

This clone was picked up a small number of times. The junction differs from germline at one of its ends, possibly a read error. The chain links TRBV7-7 to TRBJ1-3; D might be TRBD1 (5 bases). Germline V CDR1 and CDR2: SSHAT, FNYEAQ (reference sequence). This CDR3 contains 15 residues. Here the CDR3 DNA reads TGTGCTAGCAGCTTAGACAGTAACGGTGGAAACACCATATATTTT. Amino acid sequence: CASSLDSNGGNTIYF.

This chain connects TRBV27 to TRBJ1-2; a possible D gene is TRBD1 (6 bases). V gave up 5 bases and J gave up 4 bases, with 14 bases separating them. This CDR3 comprises 14 residues. The germline V gene has CDR1 MNHEY and CDR2 SMNVEV (reference sequence). CDR3: CASSPRQVSYGYTF. CDR3 nucleotides: TGTGCCAGCAGTCCCCGACAGGTGAGCTATGGCTACACCTTC.

J is TRBJ2-1 and V is TRBV2; tentatively, D is TRBD2 (6 bases). The CDR3 contains 18 residues. CDR1 is SNHLY and CDR2 is FYNNEI in the germline V gene. The ends were cut back, 5 bases at V and 0 bases at J, with 20 bases in the middle. In nucleotides, the CDR3 is TGTGCCAGCAGTCCCGGCGGGGTCGGGCCCCTCTCCTACAATGAGCAGTTCTTC. It specifies CASSPGGVGPLSYNEQFF. Full variable domain (outside the CDR3, taken from reference TRBV2 and TRBJ2-1): EPEVTQTPSHQVTQMGQEVILRCVPISNHLYFYWYRQILGQKVEFLVSFYNNEISEKSEIFDDQFSVERPDGSNFTLKIRSTKLEDSAMYFCASSPGGVGPLSYNEQFFGPGTRLTVL.

The chain recombines TRBV4-2 with TRBJ1-3, with D perhaps matching TRBD1 (6 bases). Trimming removed 0 bases at V and 2 bases at J, with 11 bases between. The germline CDR1 and CDR2 sequences are LGHNA and YNFKEQ. This CDR3 is built from 16 residues. The CDR3 coding sequence is TGTGCCAGCAGCCAAGAGGACAGCTCTACTGGAAACACCATATATTTT. Translation gives CASSQEDSSTGNTIYF.

The chain joins TRBV9 to TRBJ1-5; D not certain. The CDR3 spans 15 residues. The germline V gene encodes CDR1 SGDLS and CDR2 YYNGEE. The V end was cut by 0 bases, the J end by 1 base, with 8 bases between. This chain's CDR3 is CASSVGALSNQPQHF. CDR3 in DNA: TGTGCCAGCAGCGTAGGGGCTTTGAGCAATCAGCCCCAGCATTTT. Full variable domain (rest looked up from reference TRBV9 and TRBJ1-5): DSGVTQTPKHLITATGQRVTLRCSPRSGDLSVYWYQQSLDQGLQFLIQYYNGEERAKGNILERFSAQQFPDLHSELNLSSLELGDSALYFCASSVGALSNQPQHFGDGTRLSIL.

The CDR3 reads CASTLFVGAEAFF. DNA for the CDR3: TGTGCCAGCACCCTCTTTGTAGGGGCTGAAGCTTTCTTT. The V call is TRBV11-2, the J call TRBJ1-1, with a weak D call TRBD1 (5 bases). Trimming removed 7 bases at V and 6 bases at J, with 15 bases between. The CDR3 has 13 residues. Per the germline V gene, CDR1 is SGHAT and CDR2 is FQNNGV.

This rearrangement joins TRBV9 to TRBJ1-3, with unresolved D. V was shortened by 0 bases and J by 0 bases, with 4 bases between the two germline ends. CDR3 length equals 14 residues. Germline V gene data show CDR1 as SGDLS and CDR2 as YYNGEE. The CDR3 sequence: CASSVDSSGNTIYF. In nucleotides, the CDR3 is TGTGCCAGCAGCGTAGACAGCTCTGGAAACACCATATATTTT.

The chain is built from TRBV10-3 and TRBJ1-5; 8 bases are shared with TRBD1. The CDR3 has 15 amino acids. Looked up from germline, CDR1 is ENHRY and CDR2 is SYGVKD. With 6 bases clipped from V and 7 bases from J, the junction kept 11 bases outside the gene matches. CDR3 DNA sequence: TGTGCCATCAGCCAGACAGGGGCCCTCGCCCAGCCCCAGCATTTT. Its translation is CAISQTGALAQPQHF.

The gene calls are TRBV10-1 and TRBJ2-7; TRBD1 matches at 8 bases. The CDR3 sequence is 12 residues long. The J segment lost 12 bases and the V segment lost 5 bases, leaving 9 bases of the junction unmatched. The germline V gene encodes CDR1 WNHNN and CDR2 SYGVQD (reference sequence). Here the CDR3 DNA reads TGCGCCAGCAGTACCGGGACAGGCCTTTGGTACTTC. Protein product: CASSTGTGLWYF.

The chain employs TRBV29-1 and TRBJ2-3; TRBD1 aligns across 7 bases. This CDR3 region has 16 residues. Germline-derived CDR1 and CDR2 are SQVTM and ANQGSEA. J gave up 2 bases and V 1 base, and 9 bases lay outside the gene matches. CDR3 protein: CSVEAPGQIITDTQYF. The CDR3 coding sequence is TGCAGCGTTGAAGCCCCGGGACAGATCATCACAGATACGCAGTATTTT.

The V gene is TRBV5-5, the J gene TRBJ2-1, with 16 positions matching TRBD2. J gave up 8 bases and V 5 bases, and 16 bases lay outside the gene matches. Germline V gives CDR1 SGHKS, CDR2 YYEKEE (reference sequence). This CDR3 contains 19 residues. CDR3 sequence (DNA): TGTGCCAGCAGTCGGGGGACTAGCGGGGGGGCCGTAACGGTGTATGAGCAGTTCTTC. It yields the protein CASSRGTSGGAVTVYEQFF.

V gene TRBV18 combines with J gene TRBJ1-2; 7 bases match TRBD1. This CDR3 is built from 14 residues. Germline V CDR1 and CDR2: KGHSH, LQKENI. Losses at the gene ends were 4 bases for V and 6 bases for J; bases not matched to a gene: 8. The CDR3 bases are TGTGCCAGCTCACAGGGGGCAAACTATAATGGCTACACCTTC. This translates into CASSQGANYNGYTF.

This chain uses TRBV27 with TRBJ1-6; 9 bases agree with TRBD1. There are 17 residues in the CDR3. Germline-derived CDR1 and CDR2 are MNHEY and SMNVEV (reference sequence). V was pared by 5 bases and J by 8 bases, with 13 bases of the junction left unmatched. CDR3 in amino acids: CASSLGTGSQYYSPLHF. In nucleotides, the CDR3 is TGTGCCAGCAGTCTGGGGACAGGGAGCCAGTACTATTCACCCCTCCACTTT.

The table lists this clone with a few counts. The genes are TRBV9 and TRBJ2-1; 8 bases map to TRBD2. This CDR3 region has 17 residues. The germline CDR1 and CDR2 sequences are SGDLS and YYNGEE. J was trimmed by 4 bases and V by 0 bases; bases with no gene match: 9. CDR3 sequence: CASSVERGGGTYNEQFF. As DNA, the CDR3 is TGTGCCAGCAGCGTAGAGAGAGGCGGGGGGACATACAATGAGCAGTTCTTC.

The J gene is TRBJ1-2, the V gene TRBV7-9; 7 bases are a match to TRBD1. V was clipped by 1 base and J by 6 bases; unmatched bases: 5. Germline V gene sequence: CDR1 SEHNR, CDR2 FQNEAQ (reference sequence). CDR3 length equals 14 residues. The CDR3 sequence is CASSLVPGGHGYTF. Written as DNA, the CDR3 is TGTGCCAGCAGCTTAGTTCCAGGGGGGCATGGCTACACCTTC.

V gene TRBV5-5 combines with J gene TRBJ2-1, with 7 bases lining up with TRBD2. Germline V gene sequence: CDR1 SGHKS, CDR2 YYEKEE (reference sequence). The CDR3 runs 12 residues. J lost 10 bases, V lost 4 bases, and 5 bases had no gene match. CDR3 protein: CASSPWEGEQFF. The CDR3 region has the DNA TGTGCCAGCAGCCCCTGGGAGGGGGAGCAGTTCTTC.

The chain joins TRBV7-3 to TRBJ1-2; a weak D match, TRBD1 (5 bases). V was pared by 7 bases and J by 8 bases, with 20 bases between. Germline CDR1 SGHTA, CDR2 FQGTGA. The CDR3 loop spans 14 amino acids. This CDR3 reads CASTLSEGDSGYTF. CDR3 DNA: TGTGCCAGCACCCTATCAGAAGGGGATTCCGGCTACACCTTC.

This clone was seen a handful of times. The rearrangement links TRBV6-4 to TRBJ2-1; tentative D call: TRBD2 (7 bases). Germline V gene sequence: CDR1 MRHNA, CDR2 SNTAGT. The CDR3 has 15 residues. Trimming stripped 4 bases from V and 5 bases from J, with 15 bases between. For the CDR3, the DNA is TGTGCCAGCAGTGTACTCGCGGGGGCAAACAATGAGCAGTTCTTC. Amino acid sequence: CASSVLAGANNEQFF.

The rearrangement joins TRBV13 to TRBJ2-5; 8 bases are a match to TRBD1. The CDR3 runs to 15 residues. CDR1 and CDR2 from the germline V gene are PRHDT and FYEKMQ (reference sequence). Trimming at V came to 0 bases and at J to 5 bases, leaving 5 bases not matched to a gene. DNA for the CDR3: TGTGCCAGCAGCTTAGGCCGAACAGGGGGGGAGACCCAGTACTTC. This encodes CASSLGRTGGETQYF.

The V and J genes are TRBV7-2 and TRBJ1-4, with 7 bases that match TRBD1. Germline V gives CDR1 SGHTA, CDR2 FQGNSA. This CDR3 has 15 residues. With 5 bases clipped from V and 6 bases from J, the junction kept 9 bases outside the gene matches. CDR3 sequence (DNA): TGTGCCAGCAGCCTGAGGGGGCGGTTGGATGAAAAACTGTTTTTT. It is translated as CASSLRGRLDEKLFF.

The chain combines TRBV5-1 with TRBJ2-3; D ambiguous. The CDR3 runs 12 residues. Germline V CDR1 and CDR2: SGHRS, YFSETQ. V shed 0 bases and J shed 5 bases, with 4 bases lying between them. The CDR3 nucleotides are TGCGCCAGCAGCTTGGGAGTAGATACGCAGTATTTT. Translated: CASSLGVDTQYF.

V usage is TRBV7-6 and J usage is TRBJ2-7; 9 nucleotides match TRBD1. This CDR3 is built from 13 residues. V lost 5 bases and J lost 3; bases outside the gene matches: 2. From germline, CDR1 is SGHVS and CDR2 FNYEAQ. CDR3 sequence: CASSADRGYEQYF. The CDR3 coding sequence is TGTGCCAGCAGCGCGGACAGGGGCTACGAGCAGTACTTC.

This chain links TRBV5-6 with TRBJ1-2, with D unclear. CDR1 and CDR2 from the germline V gene are SGHDT and YYEEEE. This CDR3 comprises 14 residues. V gave up 6 bases and J gave up 7 bases, with 19 bases separating them. CDR3 residues: CASTEGTGMVGYTF. In DNA, the CDR3 is TGTGCCAGCACGGAGGGCACCGGAATGGTTGGCTACACCTTC.

The J gene is TRBJ1-5, the V gene TRBV4-3; perhaps TRBD1 as D (5 bases). Trimming took off 0 bases at V and 10 bases at J, with 10 bases between the two ends. Germline CDR1 and CDR2: LGHNA and YSLEER. The CDR3 loop spans 13 amino acids. For the CDR3, the DNA is TGCGCCAGCAGCCAAGATCAGGGTAGTCCCCAGCATTTT. Protein sequence: CASSQDQGSPQHF.

By proportion, this clone is medium-sized. The chain joins TRBV11-2 to TRBJ1-2; the match to TRBD1 covers 10 bases. J gave up 5 bases and V 0 bases, and 6 bases lay outside the gene matches. This CDR3 is built from 16 residues. CDR1 is SGHAT and CDR2 is FQNNGV in the germline V gene. The CDR3 loop reads CASSLDPRQGAYGYTF. CDR3 sequence (DNA): TGTGCCAGCAGCTTAGACCCCCGACAGGGGGCGTATGGCTACACCTTC.

The J gene is TRBJ1-4, the V gene TRBV6-5; 7 bases are a match to TRBD1. V was pared by 2 bases and J by 6 bases, with 6 bases of the junction left unmatched. CDR1 MNHEY and CDR2 SVGAGI come from the germline V gene. The CDR3 length is 15 residues. CDR3 amino acids: CASSYGRGRHEKLFF. Here the CDR3 DNA reads TGTGCCAGCAGTTACGGAAGGGGGCGGCATGAAAAACTGTTTTTT.

The gene calls are TRBV5-4 and TRBJ1-6; 11 bases are a match to TRBD1. J was trimmed by 3 bases and V by 4 bases; bases with no gene match: 6. This CDR3 comprises 17 residues. In germline, CDR1 is SGHNT, CDR2 YYREEE (reference sequence). CDR3 sequence: CASSPRDRGFYNSPLHF. DNA of the CDR3: TGTGCCAGCAGCCCCCGGGACAGGGGGTTCTATAATTCACCCCTCCACTTT.